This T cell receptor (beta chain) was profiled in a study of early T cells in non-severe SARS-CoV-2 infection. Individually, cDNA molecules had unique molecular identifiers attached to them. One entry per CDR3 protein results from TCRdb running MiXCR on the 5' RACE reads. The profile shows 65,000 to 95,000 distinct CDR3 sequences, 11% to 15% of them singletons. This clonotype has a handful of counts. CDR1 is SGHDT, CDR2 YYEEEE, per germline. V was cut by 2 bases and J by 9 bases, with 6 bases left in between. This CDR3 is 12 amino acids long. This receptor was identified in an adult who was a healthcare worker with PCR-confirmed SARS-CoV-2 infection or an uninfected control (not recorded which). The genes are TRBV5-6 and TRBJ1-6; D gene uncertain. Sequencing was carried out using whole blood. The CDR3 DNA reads TGTGCCAGCAGCTTAATAAGTTCACCCCTCCACTTT. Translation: CASSLISSPLHF.